This TCR beta chain was found in a study of blood T cell repertoires in COVID-19. Study-wide background: Spain, Italy and the United States supplied samples that represented acute and convalescent COVID-19. From T cells, B-cell-depleted T cells, or PBMCs came the material, which was cDNA or gDNA.

As processed by the authors: Estimates of nucleated cell counts were drawn from the amplification of reference gene primers. Using immunoSEQ multiplex PCR, the repertoire was profiled, and TCRdb retains in-frame clones only, with some absent. V, J and clone size derive from that table, while D and trimming were established from the DNA sequence. The top ten clones hold 3.9% of a sample with 40,000 to 60,000 clones, roughly nine tenths of them seen once. The TCR sequence derives from a human donor in a cohort sampled during active COVID-19. Specimen: peripheral blood.

Written as DNA, the CDR3 is TGCGCCAGCAGCTTGGAGCCAAATTACTACAATGAGCAGTTCTTC. Translating gives CASSLEPNYYNEQFF. The genes are TRBV5-1 and TRBJ2-1; D gene unclear. CDR3 length: 15 residues. Per the germline V gene, CDR1 is SGHRS and CDR2 is YFSETQ. Trimming cost V 0 bases and J 3 bases, with 10 bases left between them. The full variable domain, completed using reference TRBV5-1 and TRBJ2-1, is KAGVTQTPRYLIKTRGQQVTLSCSPISGHRSVSWYQQTPGQGLQFLFEYFSETQRNKGNFPGRFSGRQFSNSRSEMNVSTLELGDSALYLCASSLEPNYYNEQFFGPGTRLTVL.